This T cell receptor (beta chain) was captured in a study of OX40 agonist ivuxolimab in advanced cancers. Regarding the research as a whole: Ivuxolimab, which targeted the costimulatory receptor OX40 (CD134), was an agonistic, fully human IgG2 monoclonal antibody. Intravenous ivuxolimab was administered to patients every 2 weeks at six dose levels: 0.01, 0.1, 0.3, 1.5, 3 and 10 mg/kg. Of the roughly 52 dose-escalation patients, hepatocellular carcinoma was present in about 20, melanoma in some 15, renal cell carcinoma in 9 and head and neck cancer in 9. A male proportion of 75% to 85% and a mean age of roughly 55 years, ranging from roughly 23 to 85, were recorded for the dose-escalation cohort. Prior anti-PD-1, anti-PD-L1 or anti-CTLA-4 therapy was permitted, and 30% to 45% of dose-escalation patients had received checkpoint inhibitors. Partial responses were achieved by three dose-escalation patients, of whom one had hepatocellular carcinoma and two had cutaneous melanoma. Peripheral TCRbeta sequencing aimed to test whether ivuxolimab altered TCR sequence diversity and caused clonal T-cell expansion. The monotherapy dose-escalation portion (N ≈ 57 patients) of the phase I ivuxolimab trial is reported in the paper.

Genomic DNA was extracted from sorted cells for sequencing of the TCRbeta CDR3 region. The immunoSEQ Assay was used for sequencing of TCRbeta CDR3 regions. Drawn from immuneACCESS, this table holds only the in-frame rearrangements with V and J called that TCRdb kept. Clones are partly lost; checked studies trace under half to an unresolved V gene and leave the rest unexplained. In this sample the table shows roughly 77,000 clones, 84% of which occur a single time. The top ten hold roughly 0.5% of the sample. What the research found in general, with its limitations: On average, CD8+ T cells showed more expanded clones than CD4+ T cells after ivuxolimab. Partial responders in the 0.1-3.0 mg/kg groups had among the lowest normalized peripheral clonal expansion, especially among CD8+ T cells. Clonal expansion of both CD4+ and CD8+ blood T cells was observed from baseline to week 6 at doses 0.1 to 3.0 mg/kg. Low levels of normalized T-cell clonal expansion were also seen in some patients who did not respond. Antigen specificity was not determined for the clonally expanded peripheral T cells.

To note about this clone: Its antigen has not been determined. Qualities for individual bases were not recorded, and no much larger clone is one base off.

As encoded in the germline V gene, CDR1 is LGHNA while CDR2 is YSLEER. Trimming takes 0 bases off V and 4 bases off J; junction bases not matched to a gene: 2. The CDR3 numbers 15 residues from cysteine through phenylalanine. Of the read, only the CDR3 DNA is kept; its 45 bases are in frame from base 1. The trial excluded patients who had a history of autoimmune disease or who were on systemic immunosuppression. Peripheral blood for TCR sequencing was drawn from every dose cohort at baseline, at cycle 4 day 1 and at cycle 7 day 1. Samples were obtained from an open-label, multicenter, first-in-human phase I dose-escalation trial of ivuxolimab. The trial enrolled adults with locally advanced or metastatic head and neck squamous cell, hepatocellular, melanoma or renal cell carcinoma. Before TCR sequencing, CD4+ T cells and CD8+ T cells were sorted from peripheral blood as separate populations.

This TCR came from an adult with an advanced solid tumor such as melanoma, head and neck, liver or kidney cancer. The source was CD4+ or CD8+ T cells sorted from blood, collected in a trial of the OX40 agonist ivuxolimab. The chain couples TRBV4-3 to TRBJ2-5, with 10 bases matching TRBD1. In nucleotide form, the sequence is TGCGCCAGCAGCCAAGATAGGACAGGGGGAGAGACCCAGTACTTC. Translated, this is CASSQDRTGGETQYF.